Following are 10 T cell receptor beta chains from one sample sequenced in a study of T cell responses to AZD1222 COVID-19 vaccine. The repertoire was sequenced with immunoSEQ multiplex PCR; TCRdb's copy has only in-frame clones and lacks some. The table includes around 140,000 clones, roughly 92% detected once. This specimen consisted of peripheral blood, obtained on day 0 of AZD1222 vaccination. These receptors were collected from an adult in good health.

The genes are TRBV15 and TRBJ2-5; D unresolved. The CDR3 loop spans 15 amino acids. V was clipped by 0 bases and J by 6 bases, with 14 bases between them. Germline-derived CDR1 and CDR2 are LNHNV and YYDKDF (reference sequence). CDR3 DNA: TGTGCCACCAGCAGAGAAGGTGCCACTGAACAGACCCAGTACTTC. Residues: CATSREGATEQTQYF.

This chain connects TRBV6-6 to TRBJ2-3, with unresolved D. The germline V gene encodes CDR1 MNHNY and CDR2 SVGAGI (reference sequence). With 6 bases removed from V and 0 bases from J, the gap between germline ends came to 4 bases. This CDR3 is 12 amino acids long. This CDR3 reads CASRDSTDTQYF. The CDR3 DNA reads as TGTGCCAGCAGGGATAGCACAGATACGCAGTATTTT.

CDR3 region: CASSYAGLGEQYF. The CDR3 DNA is TGTGCCAGCAGTTACGCAGGTTTGGGCGAGCAGTACTTC. J is TRBJ2-7 and V is TRBV6-5; D gene unclear. Germline V gene lookup returns CDR1 MNHEY and CDR2 SVGAGI. This CDR3 has 13 amino acids. The V and J ends lost 2 bases and 6 bases respectively, with 11 bases between them.

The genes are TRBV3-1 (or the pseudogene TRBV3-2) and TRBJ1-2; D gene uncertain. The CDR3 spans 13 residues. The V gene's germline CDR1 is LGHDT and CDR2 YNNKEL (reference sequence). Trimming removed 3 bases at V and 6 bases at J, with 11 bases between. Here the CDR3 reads CASSHPAGDGYTF. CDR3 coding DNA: TGTGCCAGCAGCCACCCCGCAGGCGATGGCTACACCTTC.

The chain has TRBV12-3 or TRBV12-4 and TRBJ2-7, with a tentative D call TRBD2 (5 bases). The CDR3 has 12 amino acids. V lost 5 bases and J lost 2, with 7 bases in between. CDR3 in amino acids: CASSPGTYEQYF. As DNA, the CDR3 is TGTGCCAGCAGTCCCGGGACCTACGAGCAGTACTTC.

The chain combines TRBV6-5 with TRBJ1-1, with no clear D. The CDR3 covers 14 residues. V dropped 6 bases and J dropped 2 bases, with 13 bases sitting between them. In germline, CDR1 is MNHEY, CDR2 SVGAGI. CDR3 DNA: TGTGCCAGCAGCAGCGTTCCAGGAAACACTGAAGCTTTCTTT. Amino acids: CASSSVPGNTEAFF.

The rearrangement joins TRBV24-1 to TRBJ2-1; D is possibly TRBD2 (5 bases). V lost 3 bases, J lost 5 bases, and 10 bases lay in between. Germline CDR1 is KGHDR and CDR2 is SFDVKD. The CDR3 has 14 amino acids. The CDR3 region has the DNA TGTGCCACCAGTGATCCGTCGGGGAACAATGAGCAGTTCTTC. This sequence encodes CATSDPSGNNEQFF.

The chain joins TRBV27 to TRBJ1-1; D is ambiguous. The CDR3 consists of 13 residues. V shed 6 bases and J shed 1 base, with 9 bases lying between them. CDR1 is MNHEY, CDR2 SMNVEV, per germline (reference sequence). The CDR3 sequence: CASRYGSNTEAFF. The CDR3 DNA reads TGTGCCAGCAGGTATGGATCGAACACTGAAGCTTTCTTT.

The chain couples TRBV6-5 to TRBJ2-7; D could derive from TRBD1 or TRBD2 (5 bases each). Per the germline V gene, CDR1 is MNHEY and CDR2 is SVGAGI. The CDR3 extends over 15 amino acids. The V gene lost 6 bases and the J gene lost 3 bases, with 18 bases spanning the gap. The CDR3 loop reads CASRGPGRNVYEQYF. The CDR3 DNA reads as TGTGCCAGCAGGGGGCCGGGACGGAATGTCTACGAGCAGTACTTC.

The CDR3, as DNA: TGTGCCAGCAGCTTCCGCGGGGAGCTAAGGAGGGGCTACACCTTC. It translates to CASSFRGELRRGYTF. The V and J genes are TRBV5-6 and TRBJ1-2; unclear D gene. This CDR3 region has 15 residues. V was trimmed by 2 bases and J by 8 bases, leaving 19 bases between them. CDR1 is SGHDT, CDR2 YYEEEE, per germline.